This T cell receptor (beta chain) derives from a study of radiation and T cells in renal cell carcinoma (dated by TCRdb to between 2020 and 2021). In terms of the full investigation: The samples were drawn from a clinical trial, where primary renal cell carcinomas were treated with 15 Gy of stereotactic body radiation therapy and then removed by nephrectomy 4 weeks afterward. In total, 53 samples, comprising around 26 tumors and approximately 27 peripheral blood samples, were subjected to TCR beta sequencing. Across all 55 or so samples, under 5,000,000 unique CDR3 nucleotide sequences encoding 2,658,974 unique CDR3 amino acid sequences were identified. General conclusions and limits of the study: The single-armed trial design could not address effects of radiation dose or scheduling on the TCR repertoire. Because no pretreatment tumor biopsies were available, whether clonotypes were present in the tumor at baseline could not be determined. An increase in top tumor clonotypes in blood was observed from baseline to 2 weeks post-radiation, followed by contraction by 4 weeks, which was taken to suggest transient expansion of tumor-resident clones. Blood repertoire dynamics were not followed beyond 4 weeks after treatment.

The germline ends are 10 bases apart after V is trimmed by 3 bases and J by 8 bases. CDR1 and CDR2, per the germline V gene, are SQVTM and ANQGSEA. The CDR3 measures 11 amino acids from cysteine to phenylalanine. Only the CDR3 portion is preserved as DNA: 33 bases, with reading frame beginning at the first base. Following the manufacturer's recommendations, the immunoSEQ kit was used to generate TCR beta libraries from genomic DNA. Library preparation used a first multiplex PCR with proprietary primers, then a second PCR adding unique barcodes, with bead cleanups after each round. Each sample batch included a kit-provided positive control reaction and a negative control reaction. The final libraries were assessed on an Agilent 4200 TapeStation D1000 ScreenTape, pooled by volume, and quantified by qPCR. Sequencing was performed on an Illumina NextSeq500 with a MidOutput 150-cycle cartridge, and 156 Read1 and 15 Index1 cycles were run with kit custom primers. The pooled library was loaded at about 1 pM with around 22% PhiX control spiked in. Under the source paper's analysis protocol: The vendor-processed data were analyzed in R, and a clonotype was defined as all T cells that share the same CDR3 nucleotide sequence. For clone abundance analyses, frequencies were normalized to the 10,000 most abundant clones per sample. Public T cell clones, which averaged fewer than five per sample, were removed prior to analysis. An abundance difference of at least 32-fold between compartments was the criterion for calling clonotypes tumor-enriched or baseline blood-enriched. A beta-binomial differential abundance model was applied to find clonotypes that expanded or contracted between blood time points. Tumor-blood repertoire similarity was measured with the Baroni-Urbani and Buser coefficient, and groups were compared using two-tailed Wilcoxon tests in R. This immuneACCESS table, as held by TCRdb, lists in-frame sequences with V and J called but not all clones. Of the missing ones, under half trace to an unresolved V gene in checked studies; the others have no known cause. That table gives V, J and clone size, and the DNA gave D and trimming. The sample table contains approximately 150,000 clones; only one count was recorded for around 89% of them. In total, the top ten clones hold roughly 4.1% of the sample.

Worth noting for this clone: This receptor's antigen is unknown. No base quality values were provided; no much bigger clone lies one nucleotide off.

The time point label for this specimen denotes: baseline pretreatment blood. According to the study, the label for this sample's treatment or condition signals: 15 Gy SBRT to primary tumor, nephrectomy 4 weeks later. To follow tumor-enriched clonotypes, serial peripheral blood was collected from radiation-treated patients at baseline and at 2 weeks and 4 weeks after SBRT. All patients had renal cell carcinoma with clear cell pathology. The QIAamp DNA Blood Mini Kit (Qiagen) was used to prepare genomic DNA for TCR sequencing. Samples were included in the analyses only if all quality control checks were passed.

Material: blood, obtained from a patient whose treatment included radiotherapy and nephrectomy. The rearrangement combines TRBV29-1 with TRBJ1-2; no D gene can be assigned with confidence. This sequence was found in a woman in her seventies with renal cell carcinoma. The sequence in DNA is TGCAGCGTTGATACAGTGGGGGGCTACACCTTC. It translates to CSVDTVGGYTF.